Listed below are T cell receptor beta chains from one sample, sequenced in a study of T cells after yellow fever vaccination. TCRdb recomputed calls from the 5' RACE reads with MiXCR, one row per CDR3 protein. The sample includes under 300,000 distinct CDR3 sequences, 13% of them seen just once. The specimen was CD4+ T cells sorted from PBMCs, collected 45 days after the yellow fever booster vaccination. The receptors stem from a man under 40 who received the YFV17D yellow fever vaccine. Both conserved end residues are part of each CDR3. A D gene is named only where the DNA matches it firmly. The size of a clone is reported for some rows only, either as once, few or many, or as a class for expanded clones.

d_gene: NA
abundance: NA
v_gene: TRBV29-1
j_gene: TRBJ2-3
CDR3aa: CSVRGGVGAADTQYF
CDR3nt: TGCAGCGTGAGGGGGGGAGTGGGGGCCGCAGATACGCAGTATTTT

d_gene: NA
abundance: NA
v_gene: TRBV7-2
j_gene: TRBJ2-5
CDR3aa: CASSSRMGLLETQYF
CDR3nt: TGTGCCAGCAGCTCTCGGATGGGATTGTTGGAGACCCAGTACTTC

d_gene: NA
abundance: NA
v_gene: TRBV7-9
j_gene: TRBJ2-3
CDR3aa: CASSPFGGADTQYF
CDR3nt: TGTGCCAGCAGCCCTTTCGGGGGTGCAGATACGCAGTATTTT

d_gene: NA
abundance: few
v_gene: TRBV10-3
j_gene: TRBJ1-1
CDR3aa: CAISESTGKAFF
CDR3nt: TGTGCCATCAGTGAGTCGACAGGCAAAGCTTTCTTT

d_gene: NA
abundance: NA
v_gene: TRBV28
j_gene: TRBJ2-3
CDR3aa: CASSAAGTDTQYF
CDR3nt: TGTGCCAGCAGTGCAGCGGGCACAGATACGCAGTATTTT

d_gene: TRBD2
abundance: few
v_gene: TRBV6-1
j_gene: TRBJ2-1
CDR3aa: CATTSGTSGSNEQFF
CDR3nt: TGTGCCACCACCTCCGGGACTAGCGGGAGTAATGAGCAGTTCTTC

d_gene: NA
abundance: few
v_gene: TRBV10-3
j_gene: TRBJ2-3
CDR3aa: CAIRLYAGIDTQYF
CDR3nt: TGTGCCATCCGCCTCTATGCGGGGATAGATACGCAGTATTTT

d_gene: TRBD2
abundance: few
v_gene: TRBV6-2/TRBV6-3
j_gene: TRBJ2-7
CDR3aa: CASSVLAGVVEQYF
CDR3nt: TGTGCCAGCAGTGTACTAGCGGGAGTCGTCGAGCAGTACTTC

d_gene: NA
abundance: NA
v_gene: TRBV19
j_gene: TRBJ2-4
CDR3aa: CASSIAGTKNIQYF
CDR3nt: TGTGCCAGTAGTATAGCGGGAACCAAAAACATTCAGTACTTC

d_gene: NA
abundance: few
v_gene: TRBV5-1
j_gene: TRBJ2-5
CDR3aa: CASSPGIEETQYF
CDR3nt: TGCGCCAGCAGCCCCGGGATTGAAGAGACCCAGTACTTC

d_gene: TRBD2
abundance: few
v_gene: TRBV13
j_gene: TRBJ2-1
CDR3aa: CASSLVGTKNEQFF
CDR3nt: TGTGCCAGCAGCTTAGTGGGGACTAAAAATGAGCAGTTCTTC

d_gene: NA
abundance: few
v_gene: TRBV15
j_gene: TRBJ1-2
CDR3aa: CATSRDRTGIYGYTF
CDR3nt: TGTGCCACCAGCAGAGATCGGACGGGGATCTATGGCTACACCTTC

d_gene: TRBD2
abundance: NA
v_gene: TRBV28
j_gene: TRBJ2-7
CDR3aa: CASSSQGGLAGEYPYEQYF
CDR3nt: TGTGCCAGCAGTTCGCAAGGGGGACTAGCGGGAGAATACCCCTACGAGCAGTACTTC

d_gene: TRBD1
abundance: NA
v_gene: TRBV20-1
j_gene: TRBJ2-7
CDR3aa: CSARGQGAYEQYF
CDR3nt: TGCAGTGCTAGAGGACAGGGGGCCTACGAGCAGTACTTC

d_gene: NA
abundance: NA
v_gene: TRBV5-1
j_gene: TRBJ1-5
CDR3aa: CASSPYSGNQPQHF
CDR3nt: TGCGCCAGCAGCCCGTATAGTGGCAATCAGCCCCAGCATTTT

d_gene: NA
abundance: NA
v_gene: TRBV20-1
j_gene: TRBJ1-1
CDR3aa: CSASGQGSIVTEAFF
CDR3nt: TGCAGTGCCAGCGGGCAGGGAAGTATCGTAACTGAAGCTTTCTTT

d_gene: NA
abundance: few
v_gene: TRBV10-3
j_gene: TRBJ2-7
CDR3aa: CAISHEGKKYEQYF
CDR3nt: TGTGCCATCAGCCACGAGGGAAAAAAATACGAGCAGTACTTC

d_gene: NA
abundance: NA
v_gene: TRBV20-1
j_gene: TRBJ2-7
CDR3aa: CSARDPSVREQYF
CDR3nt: TGCAGTGCTAGAGATCCCAGCGTTCGTGAGCAGTACTTC

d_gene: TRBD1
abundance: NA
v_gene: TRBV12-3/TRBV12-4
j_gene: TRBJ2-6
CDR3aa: CASSPGQGSTGANVLTF
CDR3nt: TGTGCCAGCAGTCCAGGACAGGGTTCAACAGGGGCCAACGTCCTGACTTTC

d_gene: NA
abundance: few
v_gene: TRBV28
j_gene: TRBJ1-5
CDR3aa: CASSLTGYLGPQHF
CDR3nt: TGTGCCAGCAGTCTCACAGGGTATTTAGGGCCCCAGCATTTT

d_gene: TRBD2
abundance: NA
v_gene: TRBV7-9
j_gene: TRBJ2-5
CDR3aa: CASSLASGRSLRQTQYF
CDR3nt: TGTGCCAGCAGCTTAGCTAGCGGGAGAAGTCTCAGGCAGACCCAGTACTTC

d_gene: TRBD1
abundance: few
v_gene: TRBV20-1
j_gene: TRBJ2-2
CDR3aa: CSAKTGTGIVPGELFF
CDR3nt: TGCAGTGCGAAAACCGGGACAGGGATTGTGCCCGGGGAGCTGTTTTTT

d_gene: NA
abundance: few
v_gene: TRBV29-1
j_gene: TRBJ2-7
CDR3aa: CSVVSPSYEQYF
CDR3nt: TGCAGCGTTGTATCACCCTCCTACGAGCAGTACTTC

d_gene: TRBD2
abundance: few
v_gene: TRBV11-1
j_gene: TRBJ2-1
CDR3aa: CASSLRPKTSGRVNEQFF
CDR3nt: TGTGCCAGCAGCCTCCGGCCCAAAACTAGCGGGAGGGTTAATGAGCAGTTCTTC

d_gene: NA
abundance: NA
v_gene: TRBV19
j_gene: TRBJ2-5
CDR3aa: CASSTLRQETQYF
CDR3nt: TGTGCCAGTAGTACCCTACGACAAGAGACCCAGTACTTC

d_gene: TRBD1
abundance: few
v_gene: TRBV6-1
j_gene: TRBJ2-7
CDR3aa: CASRPGIQGVEQYF
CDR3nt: TGTGCCAGCAGGCCGGGTATTCAGGGGGTTGAGCAGTACTTC

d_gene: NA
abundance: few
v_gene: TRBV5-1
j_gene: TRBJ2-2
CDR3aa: CASSLNGDESGELFF
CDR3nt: TGCGCCAGCAGCTTGAACGGGGATGAGTCCGGGGAGCTGTTTTTT

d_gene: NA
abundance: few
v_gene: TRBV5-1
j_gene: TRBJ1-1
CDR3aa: CASSLERVGEAFF
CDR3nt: TGCGCCAGCAGCTTGGAACGGGTGGGCGAAGCTTTCTTT

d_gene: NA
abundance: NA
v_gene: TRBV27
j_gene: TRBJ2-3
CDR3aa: CASSRRPSGTDTQYF
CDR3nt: TGTGCCAGCAGTCGACGCCCTTCGGGCACAGATACGCAGTATTTT

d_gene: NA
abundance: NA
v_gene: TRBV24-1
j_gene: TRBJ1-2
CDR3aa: CATSDSGVGYGYTF
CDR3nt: TGTGCCACCAGTGATTCAGGGGTCGGCTATGGCTACACCTTC

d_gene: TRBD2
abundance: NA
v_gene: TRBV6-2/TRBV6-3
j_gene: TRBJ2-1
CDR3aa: CASSKLAGVWNEQFF
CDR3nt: TGTGCCAGCAGCAAGCTGGCGGGAGTTTGGAATGAGCAGTTCTTC

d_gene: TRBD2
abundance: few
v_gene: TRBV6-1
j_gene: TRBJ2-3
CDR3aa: CASRSGREADTQYF
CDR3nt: TGTGCCAGCAGGAGCGGGAGAGAGGCAGATACGCAGTATTTT

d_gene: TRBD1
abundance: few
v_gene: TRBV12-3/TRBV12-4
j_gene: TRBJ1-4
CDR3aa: CASSSPDRRKLFF
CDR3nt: TGTGCCAGCAGTTCTCCGGACAGGCGGAAACTGTTTTTT

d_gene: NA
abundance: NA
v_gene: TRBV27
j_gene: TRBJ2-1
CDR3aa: CASSFVGWNEQFF
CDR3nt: TGTGCCAGCAGTTTTGTGGGCTGGAATGAGCAGTTCTTC

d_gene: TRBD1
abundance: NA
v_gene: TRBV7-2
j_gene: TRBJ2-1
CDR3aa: CASSLPGQGKNEQFF
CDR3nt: TGTGCCAGCAGCTTACCGGGACAGGGGAAAAATGAGCAGTTCTTC

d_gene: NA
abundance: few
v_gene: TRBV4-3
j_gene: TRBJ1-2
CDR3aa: CASSQGTVDRNGYTF
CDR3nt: TGCGCCAGCAGCCAAGGGACGGTCGACCGGAATGGCTACACCTTC

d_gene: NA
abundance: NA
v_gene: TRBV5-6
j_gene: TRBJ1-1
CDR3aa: CASSGRWGTEAFF
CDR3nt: TGTGCCAGCAGCGGCAGGTGGGGGACTGAAGCTTTCTTT

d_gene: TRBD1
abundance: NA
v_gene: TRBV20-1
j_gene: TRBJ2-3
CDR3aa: CSARGTVRGDTQYF
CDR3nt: TGCAGTGCTAGGGGGACAGTCCGAGGTGATACGCAGTATTTT

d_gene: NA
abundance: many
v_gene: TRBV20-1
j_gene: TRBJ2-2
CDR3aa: CSAPGGANTGELFF
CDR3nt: TGCAGTGCCCCCGGCGGGGCGAACACCGGGGAGCTGTTTTTT

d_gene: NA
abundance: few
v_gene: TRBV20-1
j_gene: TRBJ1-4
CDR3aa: CSAREVNDEKLFF
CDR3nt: TGCAGTGCGCGGGAGGTGAATGATGAAAAACTGTTTTTT

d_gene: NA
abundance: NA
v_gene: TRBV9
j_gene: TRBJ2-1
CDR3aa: CASSVSESSYNEQFF
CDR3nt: TGTGCCAGCAGCGTTAGCGAGAGTTCTTACAATGAGCAGTTCTTC

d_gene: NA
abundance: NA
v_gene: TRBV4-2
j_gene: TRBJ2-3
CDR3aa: CASSRNSNTQYF
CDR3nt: TGTGCCAGCAGTCGAAACAGTAATACGCAGTATTTT

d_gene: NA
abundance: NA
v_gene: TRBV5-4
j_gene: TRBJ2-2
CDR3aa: CASSHSHTGELFF
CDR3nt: TGTGCCAGCAGCCACTCCCACACCGGGGAGCTGTTTTTT

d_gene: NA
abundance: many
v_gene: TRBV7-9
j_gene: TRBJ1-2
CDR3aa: CASSVEIPDVYGYTF
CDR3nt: TGTGCCAGCAGCGTAGAAATCCCCGACGTCTATGGCTACACCTTC

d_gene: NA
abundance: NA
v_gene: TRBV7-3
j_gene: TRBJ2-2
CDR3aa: CASSFWSGPSGELFF
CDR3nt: TGTGCCAGCAGCTTCTGGTCGGGGCCGAGCGGGGAGCTGTTTTTT

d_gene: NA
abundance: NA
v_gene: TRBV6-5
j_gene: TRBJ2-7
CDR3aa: CASSYRNPVSYEQYF
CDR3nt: TGTGCCAGCAGTTATCGAAATCCAGTTTCCTACGAGCAGTACTTC

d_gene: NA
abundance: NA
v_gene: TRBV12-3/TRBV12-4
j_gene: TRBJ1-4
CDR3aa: CASRGTQYEKLFF
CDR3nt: TGTGCCAGCAGGGGGACACAATATGAAAAACTGTTTTTT

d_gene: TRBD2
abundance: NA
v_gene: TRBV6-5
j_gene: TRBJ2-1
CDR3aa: CASRLDWTSGSYNEQFF
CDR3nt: TGTGCCAGCAGACTCGACTGGACTAGCGGCTCCTACAATGAGCAGTTCTTC